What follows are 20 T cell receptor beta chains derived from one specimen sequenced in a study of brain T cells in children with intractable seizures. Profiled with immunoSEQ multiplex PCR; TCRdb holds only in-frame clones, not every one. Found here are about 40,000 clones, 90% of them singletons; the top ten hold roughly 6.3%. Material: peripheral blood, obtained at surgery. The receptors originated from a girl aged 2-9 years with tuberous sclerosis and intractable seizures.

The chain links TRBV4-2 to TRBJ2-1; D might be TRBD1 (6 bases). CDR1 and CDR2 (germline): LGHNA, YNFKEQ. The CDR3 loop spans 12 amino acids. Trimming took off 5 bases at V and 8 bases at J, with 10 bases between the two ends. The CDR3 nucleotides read TGTGCCAGCAGCACCGACAGGTATGAGCAGTTCTTC. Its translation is CASSTDRYEQFF.

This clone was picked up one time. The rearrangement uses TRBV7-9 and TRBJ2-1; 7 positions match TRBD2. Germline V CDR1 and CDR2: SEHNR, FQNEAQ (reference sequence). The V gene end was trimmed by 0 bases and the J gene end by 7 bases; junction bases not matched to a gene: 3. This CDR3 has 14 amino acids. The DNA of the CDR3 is TGTGCCAGCAGCTTAGCCGCTAGCGGTAATGAGCAGTTCTTC. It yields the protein CASSLAASGNEQFF.

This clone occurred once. In DNA, the CDR3 is TGTGCCAGCAGTGAACTGACAGGCTACGAGCAGTACTTC. Its translation: CASSELTGYEQYF. This chain links TRBV25-1 with TRBJ2-7, with D tentatively TRBD1 (6 bases). CDR1 is MGHDK, CDR2 SYGVNS, per germline. V was pared by 2 bases and J by 3 bases, with 8 bases between. The CDR3 covers 13 residues.

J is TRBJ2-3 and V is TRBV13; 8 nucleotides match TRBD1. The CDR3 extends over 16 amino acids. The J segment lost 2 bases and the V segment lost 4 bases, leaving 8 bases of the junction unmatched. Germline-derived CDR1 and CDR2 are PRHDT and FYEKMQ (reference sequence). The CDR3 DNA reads TGTGCCAGCAGCTCTAGGACAGGGTTGAACACAGATACGCAGTATTTT. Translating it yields CASSSRTGLNTDTQYF.

Written as DNA, the CDR3 is TGCGCCAGCAGCTTGGGGGGGACAGGGTCGAACTATGGCTACACCTTC. It encodes CASSLGGTGSNYGYTF. V gene TRBV5-1 combines with J gene TRBJ1-2, with 9 bases that match TRBD1. The V segment lost 0 bases and the J segment 2 bases; nucleotides outside the gene matches: 5. There are 16 residues in the CDR3. Germline loops: CDR1 SGHRS, CDR2 YFSETQ.

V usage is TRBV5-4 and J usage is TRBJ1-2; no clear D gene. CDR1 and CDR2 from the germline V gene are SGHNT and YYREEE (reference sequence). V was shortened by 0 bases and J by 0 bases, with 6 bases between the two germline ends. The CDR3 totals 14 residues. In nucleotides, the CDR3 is TGTGCCAGCAGCTTGGGGACCCCTAACTATGGCTACACCTTC. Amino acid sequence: CASSLGTPNYGYTF.

In DNA, the CDR3 is TGTGCCAGCAGTTTGGGTCAGAAGGCCTCACCCCTCCACTTT. It translates to CASSLGQKASPLHF. The chain couples TRBV27 to TRBJ1-6; D unclear. The CDR3 runs to 14 residues. Trimming pared 3 bases from V and 10 bases from J, leaving 13 bases between. CDR1 and CDR2 from the germline V gene are MNHEY and SMNVEV (reference sequence).

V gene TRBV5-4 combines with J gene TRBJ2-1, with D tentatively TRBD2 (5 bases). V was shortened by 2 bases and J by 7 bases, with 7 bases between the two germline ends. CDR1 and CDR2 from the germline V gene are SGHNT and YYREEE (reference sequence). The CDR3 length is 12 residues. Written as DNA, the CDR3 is TGTGCCAGCAGCTTTCGGGGTAATGAGCAGTTCTTC. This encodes CASSFRGNEQFF.

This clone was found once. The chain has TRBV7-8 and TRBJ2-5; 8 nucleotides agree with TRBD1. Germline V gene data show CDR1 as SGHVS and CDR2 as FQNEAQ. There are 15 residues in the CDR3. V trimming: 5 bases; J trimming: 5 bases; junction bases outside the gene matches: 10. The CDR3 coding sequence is TGTGCCAGCAGCAAGAGGACAGGGATGAAGGAGACCCAGTACTTC. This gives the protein CASSKRTGMKETQYF.

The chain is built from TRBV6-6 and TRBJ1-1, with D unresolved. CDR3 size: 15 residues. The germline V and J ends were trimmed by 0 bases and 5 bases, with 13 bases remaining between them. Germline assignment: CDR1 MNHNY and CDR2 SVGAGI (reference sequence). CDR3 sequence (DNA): TGTGCCAGCAGTTACTCGGATATAGGAGAAACTGAAGCTTTCTTT. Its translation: CASSYSDIGETEAFF.

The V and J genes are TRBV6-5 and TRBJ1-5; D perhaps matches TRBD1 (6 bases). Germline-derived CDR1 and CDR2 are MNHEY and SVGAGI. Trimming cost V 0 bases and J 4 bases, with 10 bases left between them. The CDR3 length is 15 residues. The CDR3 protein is CASSYSGQRNQPQHF. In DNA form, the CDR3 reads TGTGCCAGCAGTTACTCCGGACAGCGAAATCAGCCCCAGCATTTT.

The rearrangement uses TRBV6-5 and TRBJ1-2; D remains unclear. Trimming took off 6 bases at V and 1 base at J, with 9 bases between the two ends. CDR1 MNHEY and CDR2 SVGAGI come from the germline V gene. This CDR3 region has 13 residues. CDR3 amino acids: CASRALDNYGYTF. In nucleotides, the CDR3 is TGTGCCAGCAGGGCCTTAGATAACTATGGCTACACCTTC.

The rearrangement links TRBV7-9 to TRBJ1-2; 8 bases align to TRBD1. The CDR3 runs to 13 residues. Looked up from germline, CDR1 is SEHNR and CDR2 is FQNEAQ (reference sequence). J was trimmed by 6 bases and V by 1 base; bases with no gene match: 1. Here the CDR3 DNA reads TGTGCCAGCAGCTTAGAGACAGGGGATGGCTACACCTTC. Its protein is CASSLETGDGYTF.

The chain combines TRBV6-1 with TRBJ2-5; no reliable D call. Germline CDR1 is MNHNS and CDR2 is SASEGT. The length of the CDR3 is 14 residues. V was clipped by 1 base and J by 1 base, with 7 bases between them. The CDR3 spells CASSEVRTQETQYF. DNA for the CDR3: TGTGCCAGCAGTGAAGTGAGGACCCAAGAGACCCAGTACTTC.

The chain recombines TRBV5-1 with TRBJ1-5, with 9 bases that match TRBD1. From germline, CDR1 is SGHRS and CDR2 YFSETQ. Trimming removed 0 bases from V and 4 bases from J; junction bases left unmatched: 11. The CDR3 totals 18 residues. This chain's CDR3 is CASSLEPPGTGSNQPQHF. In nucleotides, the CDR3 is TGCGCCAGCAGCTTGGAACCTCCCGGGACAGGGAGTAATCAGCCCCAGCATTTT.

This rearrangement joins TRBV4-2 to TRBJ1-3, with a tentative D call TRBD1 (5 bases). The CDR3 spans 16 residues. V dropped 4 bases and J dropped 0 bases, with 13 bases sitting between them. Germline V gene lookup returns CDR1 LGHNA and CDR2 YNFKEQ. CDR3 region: CASSPGPLSSGNTIYF. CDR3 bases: TGTGCCAGCAGCCCGGGACCGTTGAGCTCTGGAAACACCATATATTTT.

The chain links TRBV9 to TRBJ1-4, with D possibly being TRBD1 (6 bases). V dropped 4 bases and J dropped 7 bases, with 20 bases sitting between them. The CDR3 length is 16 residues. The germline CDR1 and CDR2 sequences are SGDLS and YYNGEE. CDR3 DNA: TGTGCCAGCAGCCCCCGCCGGGACACGACTTTTGAAAAACTGTTTTTT. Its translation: CASSPRRDTTFEKLFF. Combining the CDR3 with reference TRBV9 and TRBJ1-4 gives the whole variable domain DSGVTQTPKHLITATGQRVTLRCSPRSGDLSVYWYQQSLDQGLQFLIQYYNGEERAKGNILERFSAQQFPDLHSELNLSSLELGDSALYFCASSPRRDTTFEKLFFGSGTQLSVL.

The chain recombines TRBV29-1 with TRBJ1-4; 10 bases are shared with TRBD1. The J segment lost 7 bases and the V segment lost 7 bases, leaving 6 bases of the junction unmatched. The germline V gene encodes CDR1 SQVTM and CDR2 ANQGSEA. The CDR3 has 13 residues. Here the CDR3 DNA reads TGCAGCGCAACGGGACAGGGGACTGAAAAACTGTTTTTT. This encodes CSATGQGTEKLFF.

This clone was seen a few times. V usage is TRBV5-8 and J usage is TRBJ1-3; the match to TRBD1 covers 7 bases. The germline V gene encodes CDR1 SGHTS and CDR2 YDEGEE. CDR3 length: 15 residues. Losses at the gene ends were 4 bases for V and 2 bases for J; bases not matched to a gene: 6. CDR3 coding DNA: TGTGCCAGCAGCATCCGACAGGGCCCTGGAAACACCATATATTTT. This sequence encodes CASSIRQGPGNTIYF.

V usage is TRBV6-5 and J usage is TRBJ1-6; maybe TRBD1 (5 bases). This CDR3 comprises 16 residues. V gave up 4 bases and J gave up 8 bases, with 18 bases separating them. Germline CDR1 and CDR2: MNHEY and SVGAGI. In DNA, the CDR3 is TGTGCCAGCAGTTCCTTAGGGACCGGTGTCGATTCACCCCTCCACTTT. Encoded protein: CASSSLGTGVDSPLHF.